Given below is one TCR beta chain in context. As originally analysed: Amplification of reference gene primers provided the estimated nucleated cell counts. Libraries were prepared by immunoSEQ multiplex PCR; TCRdb keeps only in-frame clonotypes and omits some of them. The V and J calls and the clone size are those of that table, but D and trimming were determined from the DNA. The sample records fewer than 250,000 clones, about four fifths being singletons. Germline V gives CDR1 SNHLY, CDR2 FYNNEI. Losses at the gene ends were 5 bases for V and 7 bases for J; bases not matched to a gene: 5. The CDR3 has 14 residues. Recruitment covered about two dozen US areas and drew participants whose ages spanned roughly 18 to 100 years. Someone with COVID-19 had been met by exposed participants within 2 weeks before study entry. The sample belongs to a study of blood T cell repertoires in COVID-19.

The sequenced sample consisted of PBMCs or T cells enriched from blood (not recorded which). This chain joins TRBV2 and TRBJ1-4; 9 bases fit TRBD1. The sequence was obtained from a woman aged 45-65 years who had been exposed to COVID-19. CDR3: CASSPGQGSEKLFF. CDR3 bases: TGTGCCAGCAGTCCGGGACAGGGAAGTGAAAAACTGTTTTTT. The full variable domain, rest sourced from reference TRBV2 and TRBJ1-4, is EPEVTQTPSHQVTQMGQEVILRCVPISNHLYFYWYRQILGQKVEFLVSFYNNEISEKSEIFDDQFSVERPDGSNFTLKIRSTKLEDSAMYFCASSPGQGSEKLFFGSGTQLSVL.